A single sample gave rise to the 18 T cell receptor beta chains below, sequenced in a study of shared clonotypes between healthy human individuals. The method was immunoSEQ multiplex PCR; TCRdb's version includes in-frame clones alone and lacks a portion of them. The sample consists of 450,000 to 650,000 clones, roughly four fifths of them appearing once. Sequences were obtained from PBMCs. These receptor sequences come from a woman in her thirties or forties in good health. Some clones in this sample may be carry-over from other donors' samples.

This rearrangement joins TRBV28 to TRBJ1-2; 7 bases agree with TRBD1. V was pared by 7 bases and J by 3 bases, with 20 bases of the junction left unmatched. The CDR3 covers 18 residues. Germline-derived CDR1 and CDR2 are MDHEN and SYDVKM. The CDR3 DNA is TGTGCCAGCACCTCCGGGACAGCTAGTACTCCTCCCTACTATGGCTACACCTTC. Encoded protein: CASTSGTASTPPYYGYTF.

The chain links TRBV25-1 to TRBJ2-5; TRBD2 might be the D (6 bases). Looked up from germline, CDR1 is MGHDK and CDR2 is SYGVNS. V was trimmed by 6 bases and J by 2 bases, leaving 10 bases between them. This CDR3 is 13 amino acids long. Here the CDR3 DNA reads TGTGCCAGCAGGGCAGCGGGTCAAGAGACCCAGTACTTC. This codes for CASRAAGQETQYF. The full variable domain, completed using reference TRBV25-1 and TRBJ2-5, is EADIYQTPRYLVIGTGKKITLECSQTMGHDKMYWYQQDPGMELHLIHYSYGVNSTEKGDLSSESTVSRIRTEHFPLTLESARPSHTSQYLCASRAAGQETQYFGPGTRLLVL.

This clone was picked up one time. CDR3 DNA: TGTGCCAGCAGCTTAGTGGCCAGTACTGAGGACGAGCAGTACTTC. This translates into CASSLVASTEDEQYF. The chain carries TRBV7-2 and TRBJ2-7; the D is unclear. There are 15 residues in the CDR3. Germline V gene lookup returns CDR1 SGHTA and CDR2 FQGNSA. Trimming took off 1 base at V and 5 bases at J, with 15 bases between the two ends.

The chain uses TRBV5-1 and TRBJ1-1; D is perhaps TRBD1 (6 bases). Deletions cut 0 bases from V and 6 bases from J, with 18 bases between. Germline CDR1 is SGHRS and CDR2 is YFSETQ. The CDR3 extends over 16 amino acids. CDR3: CASSLGQAELRPEAFF. As DNA, the CDR3 is TGCGCCAGCAGCTTGGGACAGGCGGAACTACGGCCTGAAGCTTTCTTT.

This clone was seen only a few times. Since a much larger clone is just one base distant, this may be a read error. V gene TRBV5-4 combines with J gene TRBJ1-1, with a weak D call TRBD1 (6 bases). Germline V gene data show CDR1 as SGHNT and CDR2 as YYREEE (reference sequence). V dropped 4 bases and J dropped 11 bases, with 15 bases sitting between them. The CDR3 contains 12 residues. CDR3 residues: CASSHTTGFAFF. The CDR3 coding sequence is TGTGCCAGCAGCCATACGACAGGATTTGCTTTCTTT.

As for this clone: An end of the junction does not agree with germline; a read error may underlie this. The J gene is TRBJ2-7, the V gene TRBV2, with TRBD1 matching over 10 bases. This CDR3 has 14 amino acids. Germline assignment: CDR1 SNHLY and CDR2 FYNNEI. CDR3 region: CTSSPGTGDDEQYF. Here the CDR3 DNA reads TGTACCAGCAGCCCCGGGACAGGGGACGACGAGCAGTACTTC. Looking up the rest from reference TRBV2 and TRBJ2-7 gives the full variable domain: EPEVTQTPSHQVTQMGQEVILRCVPISNHLYFYWYRQILGQKVEFLVSFYNNEISEKSEIFDDQFSVERPDGSNFTLKIRSTKLEDSAMYFCTSSPGTGDDEQYFGPGTRLTVT.

The chain is built from TRBV6-1 and TRBJ2-7, with 12 bases matching TRBD2. With V trimmed by 7 bases and J by 6 bases, 4 bases remained unmatched. Germline CDR1 is MNHNS and CDR2 is SASEGT. This CDR3 has 13 amino acids. DNA of the CDR3: TGTGCCAGCACGACTAGCGGGAGTTTCGAGCAGTACTTC. Translating it yields CASTTSGSFEQYF.

V and J are TRBV7-9 and TRBJ2-7; 8 positions agree with TRBD1. Germline CDR1 and CDR2: SEHNR and FQNEAQ (reference sequence). The CDR3 is made up of 12 amino acids. V gave up 5 bases and J gave up 4 bases; unmatched junction bases: 1. DNA of the CDR3: TGTGCCAGCAGCGACAGGGGTTACGAGCAGTACTTC. Its translation: CASSDRGYEQYF.

The chain combines TRBV7-3 with TRBJ1-1, with a possible D match to TRBD1 (5 bases). The CDR3 has 14 residues. Germline V gives CDR1 SGHTA, CDR2 FQGTGA. The ends were cut back, 4 bases at V and 3 bases at J, with 12 bases in the middle. CDR3 sequence reads: CASSYQRGDTEAFF. The CDR3 DNA follows: TGTGCCAGCAGCTACCAACGGGGGGACACTGAAGCTTTCTTT.

The chain has TRBV7-9 and TRBJ2-5, with 14 bases lining up with TRBD2. CDR3 length equals 17 residues. Germline V gene lookup returns CDR1 SEHNR and CDR2 FQNEAQ (reference sequence). With V trimmed by 5 bases and J by 3 bases, 8 bases remained unmatched. CDR3 loop: CASSPRLAGGMEETQYF. DNA of the CDR3: TGTGCCAGCAGCCCGCGACTAGCGGGAGGGATGGAAGAGACCCAGTACTTC.

This chain links TRBV4-2 with TRBJ2-7; 9 positions match TRBD1. The CDR3 has 15 amino acids. Germline V CDR1 and CDR2: LGHNA, YNFKEQ. The ends lost 0 bases at V and 5 bases at J; junction bases unmatched: 5. Here the CDR3 DNA reads TGTGCCAGCAGCCAAGAACAGGGGGCGACGGACGAGCAGTACTTC. Its translation: CASSQEQGATDEQYF.

The rearrangement uses TRBV5-1 and TRBJ1-4; a possible D gene is TRBD1 (6 bases). V was cut by 0 bases and J by 7 bases, with 16 bases left in between. The CDR3 is 16 amino acids. CDR1 SGHRS and CDR2 YFSETQ come from the germline V gene. CDR3 residues: CASSLDGGRDGEKLFF. The DNA for the CDR3 is TGCGCCAGCAGCTTGGATGGGGGCAGGGATGGTGAAAAACTGTTTTTT. The whole variable domain, filled in from reference TRBV5-1 and TRBJ1-4, reads KAGVTQTPRYLIKTRGQQVTLSCSPISGHRSVSWYQQTPGQGLQFLFEYFSETQRNKGNFPGRFSGRQFSNSRSEMNVSTLELGDSALYLCASSLDGGRDGEKLFFGSGTQLSVL.

The genes are TRBV29-1 and TRBJ1-4; TRBD1 agrees at 7 bases. From germline, CDR1 is SQVTM and CDR2 ANQGSEA. This CDR3 comprises 14 residues. With 7 bases clipped from V and 8 bases from J, the junction kept 13 bases outside the gene matches. This CDR3 is CSARTGEGGEKLFF. The CDR3 DNA sequence: TGCAGCGCGCGAACAGGGGAAGGGGGCGAAAAACTGTTTTTT.

The rearrangement uses TRBV10-3 and TRBJ2-1; 8 bases line up with TRBD2. Losses at the gene ends were 10 bases for V and 12 bases for J; bases not matched to a gene: 17. The CDR3 runs to 14 residues. Looked up from germline, CDR1 is ENHRY and CDR2 is SYGVKD. CDR3 in DNA: TGTGCCAGCGCTACGGGACTAGAGATAGAGGGGCAGTTCTTC. It is translated as CASATGLEIEGQFF.

V usage is TRBV9 and J usage is TRBJ1-1, with no clear D. V shed 2 bases and J shed 4 bases, with 9 bases lying between them. The CDR3 totals 13 residues. Germline CDR1 reads SGDLS; CDR2 reads YYNGEE. The CDR3 region is CASSVQDPTEAFF. DNA for the CDR3: TGTGCCAGCAGCGTGCAGGACCCCACTGAAGCTTTCTTT.

The table lists this clone with a few counts. The chain links TRBV7-8 to TRBJ1-3, with 8 bases fitting TRBD1. The germline gives CDR1 SGHVS, CDR2 FQNEAQ. CDR3 size: 12 residues. The J segment lost 8 bases and the V segment lost 8 bases, leaving 5 bases of the junction unmatched. CDR3 residues: CASGQGAHTIYF. Here the CDR3 DNA reads TGTGCCAGCGGGCAGGGGGCTCACACCATATATTTT.

This clone has a single count. This chain connects TRBV30 to TRBJ2-7; D call uncertain. The CDR3 sequence is 12 residues long. Germline CDR1 and CDR2: GTSNPN and SVGIG (reference sequence). V was clipped by 0 bases and J by 10 bases, with 13 bases between them. Here the CDR3 reads CAWSVPPLVQYF. The CDR3 nucleotides are TGTGCCTGGAGTGTACCCCCACTCGTCCAGTACTTC.

The V call is TRBV2, the J call TRBJ2-7; D tentatively reads TRBD1 or TRBD2 (6 bases each). Germline-derived CDR1 and CDR2 are SNHLY and FYNNEI. The CDR3 sequence is 14 residues long. Trimming removed 7 bases at V and 6 bases at J, with 19 bases between. CDR3 sequence: CASTSEGGGFEQYF. DNA for the CDR3: TGTGCCAGCACCTCTGAGGGGGGTGGCTTCGAGCAGTACTTC.